Each of the 30 T cell receptor beta chains below was sequenced from the same sample in a study of OX40 agonist ivuxolimab in advanced cancers. Data came from immunoSEQ multiplex PCR; TCRdb stores just in-frame clones and leaves some out. The sample carries about 35,000 clones, 84% recorded once. The sequencing used CD4+ or CD8+ T cells sorted from blood, collected in a trial of the OX40 agonist ivuxolimab. All receptors come from an adult with an advanced solid tumor such as melanoma, head and neck, liver or kidney cancer.

The CDR3 DNA is TGTGCCAGTAGCCCCGGGACTTACCAAGAGACCCAGTACTTC. Residues: CASSPGTYQETQYF. The V call is TRBV19, the J call TRBJ2-5; TRBD2 is a possible D gene (6 bases). V lost 6 bases to trimming and J lost 0 bases, with 11 bases between them. The CDR3 spans 14 residues. Looked up from germline, CDR1 is LNHDA and CDR2 is SQIVND (reference sequence).

The rearrangement uses TRBV7-8 and TRBJ2-7, with D tentatively TRBD2 (6 bases). V lost 4 bases and J lost 2, with 9 bases in between. Germline V gene lookup returns CDR1 SGHVS and CDR2 FQNEAQ. This CDR3 contains 13 residues. CDR3 loop: CASSSGVPYEQYF. The CDR3 DNA reads as TGTGCCAGCAGCTCGGGAGTCCCCTACGAGCAGTACTTC.

V and J are TRBV6-5 and TRBJ2-1; tentatively, D is TRBD2 (6 bases). Looked up from germline, CDR1 is MNHEY and CDR2 is SVGAGI. The length of the CDR3 is 14 residues. The germline V and J ends were trimmed by 0 bases and 15 bases, with 18 bases remaining between them. CDR3: CASSYSTVSAGLFF. DNA of the CDR3: TGTGCCAGCAGTTACTCGACGGTCTCTGCGGGGCTGTTCTTC.

This chain uses TRBV4-3 with TRBJ1-1; no definite D call. The CDR3 totals 13 residues. The germline V and J ends were trimmed by 0 bases and 0 bases, with 2 bases remaining between them. From germline, CDR1 is LGHNA and CDR2 YSLEER. CDR3 loop: CASSQDMNTEAFF. CDR3 nucleotides: TGCGCCAGCAGCCAAGATATGAACACTGAAGCTTTCTTT.

This clone was detected many times. Other DNA sequences of this sample code for an identical CDR3. The chain carries TRBV6-1 and TRBJ1-2; 9 nucleotides agree with TRBD1. Germline CDR1 is MNHNS and CDR2 is SASEGT. This CDR3 contains 15 residues. V lost 6 bases and J lost 2; bases outside the gene matches: 7. CDR3 nucleotides: TGTGCCAGCAGGACGGGACAGGGCCCCAACTATGGCTACACCTTC. Residues: CASRTGQGPNYGYTF.

The chain recombines TRBV5-1 with TRBJ2-7; 7 nucleotides align to TRBD1. The CDR3 has 15 residues. Losses at the gene ends were 5 bases for V and 3 bases for J; bases not matched to a gene: 11. Germline V gene data show CDR1 as SGHRS and CDR2 as YFSETQ. The CDR3 spells CASRPQGVLLYEQYF. As DNA, the CDR3 is TGCGCCAGCAGACCCCAGGGGGTCCTCCTCTACGAGCAGTACTTC. Filled out from reference TRBV5-1 and TRBJ2-7, the complete variable domain reads KAGVTQTPRYLIKTRGQQVTLSCSPISGHRSVSWYQQTPGQGLQFLFEYFSETQRNKGNFPGRFSGRQFSNSRSEMNVSTLELGDSALYLCASRPQGVLLYEQYFGPGTRLTVT.

The chain joins TRBV11-3 to TRBJ1-1; D perhaps matches TRBD1 (5 bases). V lost 5 bases, J lost 6 bases, and 16 bases lay in between. The germline CDR1 and CDR2 sequences are SGHNT and YENEEA. The CDR3 has 14 residues. Written as DNA, the CDR3 is TGTGCCAGCAGCACCCAATTGGGGGTACCTGAAGCTTTCTTT. Protein product: CASSTQLGVPEAFF.

CDR3 sequence reads: CAISWGGDSYEQYF. The CDR3 nucleotides read TGTGCCATCTCCTGGGGAGGGGATTCCTACGAGCAGTACTTC. This chain connects TRBV6-5 to TRBJ2-7; 7 bases line up with TRBD2. The V gene end was trimmed by 10 bases and the J gene end by 1 base; junction bases not matched to a gene: 10. The CDR3 length is 14 residues. The germline V gene encodes CDR1 MNHEY and CDR2 SVGAGI.

The chain links TRBV10-2 to TRBJ1-2; D is ambiguous. The CDR3 consists of 13 residues. Trimming took 3 bases from V and 1 from J, leaving 6 bases between them. Per germline, CDR1 WSHSY and CDR2 SAAADI. CDR3 sequence (DNA): TGCGCCAGCAGTGAAGCGGGTAACTATGGCTACACCTTC. This sequence encodes CASSEAGNYGYTF.

This clone was picked up one time. The chain recombines TRBV4-1 with TRBJ2-3; tentative D call: TRBD1 (5 bases). Germline CDR1 and CDR2: MGHRA and YSYEKL. V lost 8 bases and J lost 0, with 12 bases in between. This CDR3 has 14 amino acids. The CDR3 protein is CASGAEQSTDTQYF. In DNA form, the CDR3 reads TGCGCCAGCGGGGCAGAACAAAGCACAGATACGCAGTATTTT.

The chain uses TRBV6-4 and TRBJ2-5; 8 bases are a match to TRBD2. J gave up 0 bases and V 4 bases, and 4 bases lay outside the gene matches. The CDR3 loop spans 15 amino acids. Per germline, CDR1 MRHNA and CDR2 SNTAGT. The CDR3 sequence: CASSVAGGHQETQYF. CDR3 coding DNA: TGTGCCAGCAGTGTCGCGGGGGGCCACCAAGAGACCCAGTACTTC.

The CDR3 loop reads CASSYWAVGNQPQHF. Here the CDR3 DNA reads TGTGCCAGTAGTTACTGGGCGGTCGGCAATCAGCCCCAGCATTTT. The chain couples TRBV19 to TRBJ1-5; D remains unclear. The CDR3 is 15 amino acids. Per the germline V gene, CDR1 is LNHDA and CDR2 is SQIVND (reference sequence). V was trimmed by 5 bases and J by 2 bases, leaving 13 bases between them.

The chain links TRBV2 to TRBJ2-2; 8 nucleotides match TRBD2. CDR1 and CDR2 from the germline V gene are SNHLY and FYNNEI. The length of the CDR3 is 14 residues. Trimming removed 5 bases from V and 15 bases from J; junction bases left unmatched: 14. The CDR3 spells CASSPVTGGAGVFF. The CDR3 DNA reads TGTGCCAGCAGTCCCGTGACGGGGGGGGCCGGGGTGTTTTTT.

The rearrangement joins TRBV6-5 to TRBJ1-6; D ambiguous. The CDR3 contains 15 residues. Per germline, CDR1 MNHEY and CDR2 SVGAGI. Trimming took 7 bases from V and 7 from J, leaving 17 bases between them. The CDR3 loop reads CASTKDRPPNSPLHF. DNA for the CDR3: TGTGCCAGCACCAAGGACCGTCCGCCGAATTCACCCCTCCACTTT.

The chain recombines TRBV5-8 with TRBJ1-5; 7 bases match TRBD1. Germline-derived CDR1 and CDR2 are SGHTS and YDEGEE. This CDR3 comprises 15 residues. The J segment lost 12 bases and the V segment lost 6 bases, leaving 18 bases of the junction unmatched. The CDR3 DNA reads as TGTGCCAGCACCCCGGAGGGGGCATCTGGTGAGGTCCAGCATTTT. As protein: CASTPEGASGEVQHF.

CDR3 protein: CASSLVGYNEQFF. The CDR3 DNA reads as TGTGCCAGCAGCTTAGTCGGTTACAATGAGCAGTTCTTC. The chain recombines TRBV7-2 with TRBJ2-1; no reliable D call. Trimming left V 1 base short and J 4 bases short, with 5 bases between. The CDR3 totals 13 residues. The germline V gene encodes CDR1 SGHTA and CDR2 FQGNSA.

This sequence joins TRBV5-5 and TRBJ1-1; 7 nucleotides line up with TRBD1. Trimming removed 0 bases from V and 1 base from J; junction bases left unmatched: 3. This CDR3 is 15 amino acids long. Germline assignment: CDR1 SGHKS and CDR2 YYEKEE (reference sequence). DNA for the CDR3: TGTGCCAGCAGCTTGGAGGGGACAGAGAACACTGAAGCTTTCTTT. This translates into CASSLEGTENTEAFF.

V usage is TRBV11-2 and J usage is TRBJ1-5; a weak D match, TRBD1 (6 bases). The length of the CDR3 is 14 residues. Looked up from germline, CDR1 is SGHAT and CDR2 is FQNNGV. Trimming removed 8 bases from V and 7 bases from J, with 18 bases in between. The CDR3 protein is CASAQGGAGQPQHF. In DNA form, the CDR3 reads TGTGCCAGCGCCCAAGGGGGGGCAGGGCAGCCCCAGCATTTT.

This rearrangement joins TRBV14 to TRBJ1-2; D gene uncertain. The CDR3 covers 13 residues. CDR1 SGHDN and CDR2 FVKESK come from the germline V gene. Trimming left V 1 base short and J 6 bases short, with 9 bases between. CDR3 in DNA: TGTGCCAGCAGCCAAGGGACGACTGATGGCTACACCTTC. Amino acid sequence: CASSQGTTDGYTF.

This sequence joins TRBV11-3 and TRBJ2-3; TRBD2 agrees at 9 bases. CDR1 SGHNT and CDR2 YENEEA come from the germline V gene. V lost 6 bases and J lost 6; bases outside the gene matches: 13. This CDR3 is built from 16 residues. Written as DNA, the CDR3 is TGTGCCAGCAGTTTTCTTTGGGCTAGCGGGGATGATACGCAGTATTTT. Encoded protein: CASSFLWASGDDTQYF.

This clone was recorded a few times. V and J are TRBV27 and TRBJ2-5; 7 bases agree with TRBD1. Germline V gives CDR1 MNHEY, CDR2 SMNVEV (reference sequence). Unmatched junction bases numbered 8, after V lost 5 bases and J lost 5 bases. This CDR3 comprises 14 residues. CDR3 DNA: TGTGCCAGCAGTCCACAGGGGAAGTGGGAGACCCAGTACTTC. This translates into CASSPQGKWETQYF.

This clone was seen only a few times. The chain carries TRBV19 and TRBJ1-1, with 7 bases fitting TRBD1. CDR3 size: 14 residues. The V gene's germline CDR1 is LNHDA and CDR2 SQIVND (reference sequence). V lost 5 bases, J lost 1 base, and 4 bases stayed unmatched. As DNA, the CDR3 is TGTGCCAGTAGTTTGACAGGGACGAACACTGAAGCTTTCTTT. This codes for CASSLTGTNTEAFF. The variable domain in full, completed from reference TRBV19 and TRBJ1-1, reads DGGITQSPKYLFRKEGQNVTLSCEQNLNHDAMYWYRQDPGQGLRLIYYSQIVNDFQKGDIAEGYSVSREKKESFPLTVTSAQKNPTAFYLCASSLTGTNTEAFFGQGTRLTVV.

The chain recombines TRBV28 with TRBJ2-1, with D possibly matching TRBD2 (6 bases). The germline V gene has CDR1 MDHEN and CDR2 SYDVKM. The CDR3 has 15 residues. V gave up 3 bases and J gave up 7 bases, with 16 bases separating them. The CDR3 DNA reads as TGTGCCAGCAGTTTTTCGGGGGTGGGGAAAAATGAGCAGTTCTTC. Protein sequence: CASSFSGVGKNEQFF.

This clone has just one count. This sequence joins TRBV13 and TRBJ2-1, with a weak D call TRBD1 (6 bases). Germline values: CDR1 PRHDT, CDR2 FYEKMQ (reference sequence). The CDR3 has 15 amino acids. Trimming left V 7 bases short and J 0 bases short, with 13 bases between. This CDR3 reads CASTPPTGSYNEQFF. The CDR3 region has the DNA TGTGCCAGCACCCCTCCGACAGGCTCCTACAATGAGCAGTTCTTC.

The genes are TRBV28 and TRBJ2-5; D possibly corresponds to TRBD2 (6 bases). CDR1 and CDR2 (germline): MDHEN, SYDVKM. The CDR3 contains 14 residues. V was trimmed by 1 base and J by 2 bases, leaving 8 bases between them. The CDR3 here is CASSLLGGQETQYF. DNA for the CDR3: TGTGCCAGCAGTTTATTGGGGGGTCAAGAGACCCAGTACTTC.

This chain links TRBV15 with TRBJ2-1; D may be TRBD1 or TRBD2 (5 bases each). The germline CDR1 and CDR2 sequences are LNHNV and YYDKDF (reference sequence). V dropped 0 bases and J dropped 7 bases, with 13 bases sitting between them. CDR3 length: 15 residues. The DNA of the CDR3 is TGTGCCACCAGCAGAGATCGGGACCAAAAGAATGAGCAGTTCTTC. Its protein product is CATSRDRDQKNEQFF.

V gene TRBV5-6 combines with J gene TRBJ2-7, with D possibly being TRBD1 (6 bases). With 4 bases removed from V and 5 bases from J, the gap between germline ends came to 13 bases. Per the germline V gene, CDR1 is SGHDT and CDR2 is YYEEEE. The CDR3 totals 13 residues. CDR3 sequence reads: CASSLQGHHEQYF. The DNA for the CDR3 is TGTGCCAGCAGCCTACAGGGTCACCACGAGCAGTACTTC. The full variable domain, its missing parts supplied by reference TRBV5-6 and TRBJ2-7, is DAGVTQSPTHLIKTRGQQVTLRCSPKSGHDTVSWYQQALGQGPQFIFQYYEEEERQRGNFPDRFSGHQFPNYSSELNVNALLLGDSALYLCASSLQGHHEQYFGPGTRLTVT.

This rearrangement joins TRBV19 to TRBJ1-1; D not certain. Germline CDR1 reads LNHDA; CDR2 reads SQIVND (reference sequence). Trimming removed 3 bases from V and 0 bases from J, with 14 bases in between. The CDR3 runs to 16 residues. The CDR3: CASSIRGYDMNTEAFF. The CDR3 nucleotides are TGTGCCAGTAGTATTCGAGGCTACGATATGAACACTGAAGCTTTCTTT.

This sequence joins TRBV7-9 and TRBJ2-7; D is tentatively TRBD1 or TRBD2 (5 bases each). Trimming took off 1 base at V and 5 bases at J, with 12 bases between the two ends. Germline assignment: CDR1 SEHNR and CDR2 FQNEAQ (reference sequence). The CDR3 is 14 amino acids. The CDR3 coding sequence is TGTGCCAGCAGCTTAGTTGGGGGTTTGGACGAGCAGTACTTC. Translated, it gives CASSLVGGLDEQYF.

The V gene is TRBV7-9, the J gene TRBJ2-7, with 7 bases matching TRBD2. The J segment lost 5 bases and the V segment lost 4 bases, leaving 5 bases of the junction unmatched. CDR1 is SEHNR, CDR2 FQNEAQ, per germline (reference sequence). CDR3 length equals 13 residues. The CDR3 DNA reads TGTGCCAGCAGCTGGGGAGGGAACCACGAGCAGTACTTC. Protein product: CASSWGGNHEQYF.